One and the same sample provided the 18 T cell receptor beta chains below, sequenced in a study of long-term antiretroviral therapy in people with HIV. immunoSEQ v3.0 was run at survey level. Assay used: immunoSEQ multiplex PCR; TCRdb lists only in-frame clones, some missing. The profile shows tens of thousands of clones, 80% to 90% of them singletons. The sequencing here drew on unsorted PBMCs, taken 2.8 years before starting antiretroviral therapy. The receptors shown here come from a woman younger than 45 with HIV.

The chain joins TRBV6-5 to TRBJ2-2, with TRBD1 as a possible D gene (6 bases). The V gene lost 2 bases and the J gene lost 4 bases, with 14 bases spanning the gap. CDR3 length: 16 amino acids. Germline V CDR1 and CDR2: MNHEY, SVGAGI. CDR3 sequence reads: CASSYATGTSTGELFF. CDR3 DNA sequence: TGTGCCAGCAGTTACGCTACCGGGACAAGCACCGGGGAGCTGTTTTTT.

The chain employs TRBV5-6 and TRBJ2-3; perhaps TRBD1 as D (5 bases). Trimming shortened V by 4 bases and J by 1 base, and 13 bases separated the two germline ends. CDR3 length equals 15 residues. CDR1 and CDR2 from the germline V gene are SGHDT and YYEEEE. The CDR3 reads CASSPTGARTDTQYF. As DNA, the CDR3 is TGTGCCAGCAGCCCAACAGGAGCCCGCACAGATACGCAGTATTTT.

The J gene is TRBJ2-5, the V gene TRBV4-1, with no clear D. V gave up 0 bases and J gave up 5 bases, with 10 bases separating them. This CDR3 contains 14 residues. The germline gives CDR1 MGHRA, CDR2 YSYEKL. The CDR3 nucleotides are TGCGCCAGCAGCCAAGAAACAAGACCGGAGACCCAGTACTTC. Protein: CASSQETRPETQYF.

The V call is TRBV6-5, the J call TRBJ1-2, with D uncertain. Germline CDR1 is MNHEY and CDR2 is SVGAGI. Trimming shortened V by 0 bases and J by 0 bases, and 11 bases separated the two germline ends. This CDR3 has 16 amino acids. In DNA, the CDR3 is TGTGCCAGCAGTTACTCGTCCGCATGGGCTAACTATGGCTACACCTTC. Amino acids: CASSYSSAWANYGYTF.

V and J are TRBV5-8 and TRBJ2-1, with 7 bases matching TRBD1. The CDR3 covers 12 residues. V lost 6 bases and J lost 8; bases outside the gene matches: 5. CDR1 is SGHTS, CDR2 YDEGEE, per germline. CDR3 loop: CASKTGMDEQFF. The CDR3, as DNA: TGTGCCAGCAAGACAGGGATGGATGAGCAGTTCTTC.

The V and J genes are TRBV27 and TRBJ1-6, with D unclear. The CDR3 is 12 residues long. Trimming cost V 2 bases and J 12 bases, with 8 bases left between them. Per the germline V gene, CDR1 is MNHEY and CDR2 is SMNVEV (reference sequence). CDR3 nucleotides: TGTGCCAGCAGTTTAAATCGGGGACCCCTCCACTTT. It codes for CASSLNRGPLHF.

V usage is TRBV6-5 and J usage is TRBJ1-1; 10 bases agree with TRBD1. Germline V gene lookup returns CDR1 MNHEY and CDR2 SVGAGI. The CDR3 consists of 14 residues. V gave up 5 bases and J gave up 7 bases; unmatched junction bases: 7. The CDR3 is CASSIDRGLVEAFF. DNA for the CDR3: TGTGCCAGCAGTATCGACAGGGGGCTCGTTGAAGCTTTCTTT.

This clone came up once. The chain carries TRBV25-1 and TRBJ1-2; TRBD1 aligns across 7 bases. The V segment lost 2 bases and the J segment 7 bases; nucleotides outside the gene matches: 4. Germline CDR1 reads MGHDK; CDR2 reads SYGVNS. This CDR3 region has 13 residues. CDR3 loop: CASSERDRVGYTF. The CDR3, as DNA: TGTGCCAGCAGTGAACGAGACAGGGTTGGCTACACCTTC.

This sequence joins TRBV18 and TRBJ2-4; D possibly corresponds to TRBD1 (5 bases). Trimming cost V 4 bases and J 5 bases, with 9 bases left between them. CDR3 size: 13 residues. CDR1 and CDR2 (germline): KGHSH, LQKENI. The CDR3 bases are TGTGCCAGCTCACGGCAGGGTCAAAACATTCAGTACTTC. It codes for CASSRQGQNIQYF.

This clone showed up just a few times. This sequence joins TRBV18 and TRBJ1-2, with D uncertain. The V end was cut by 2 bases, the J end by 0 bases, with 10 bases between. This CDR3 comprises 15 residues. Germline CDR1 is KGHSH and CDR2 is LQKENI. This CDR3 reads CASSPSREANYGYTF. The CDR3 nucleotides read TGTGCCAGCTCACCATCCCGAGAAGCTAACTATGGCTACACCTTC.

The chain combines TRBV7-8 with TRBJ1-1; tentatively, D is TRBD1 (5 bases). CDR3 length: 14 residues. Germline loops: CDR1 SGHVS, CDR2 FQNEAQ. V was trimmed by 3 bases and J by 0 bases, leaving 8 bases between them. The CDR3 protein is CASSLGRVNTEAFF. The CDR3 bases are TGTGCCAGCAGCTTGGGACGGGTGAACACTGAAGCTTTCTTT.

This chain joins TRBV5-1 and TRBJ2-2; 8 nucleotides agree with TRBD2. The CDR3 spans 16 residues. Germline V CDR1 and CDR2: SGHRS, YFSETQ. J gave up 6 bases and V 4 bases, and 11 bases lay outside the gene matches. CDR3 in DNA: TGCGCCAGCAGCGACCCGGGGGGGCCCACCCCCGGGGAGCTGTTTTTT. It yields the protein CASSDPGGPTPGELFF.

The chain recombines TRBV27 with TRBJ2-1; D perhaps matches TRBD1 (5 bases). Trimming left V 8 bases short and J 0 bases short, with 8 bases between. This CDR3 is built from 13 residues. Germline assignment: CDR1 MNHEY and CDR2 SMNVEV (reference sequence). CDR3 sequence reads: CASGHGSYNEQFF. The CDR3 DNA reads TGTGCCAGCGGACACGGCTCCTACAATGAGCAGTTCTTC.

The chain is built from TRBV19 and TRBJ2-7; weak D call: TRBD2 (6 bases). CDR3 size: 13 residues. Per germline, CDR1 LNHDA and CDR2 SQIVND (reference sequence). The V end was cut by 3 bases, the J end by 3 bases, with 9 bases between. The CDR3 DNA follows: TGTGCCAGTAGTATTGACGGGGGCTACGAGCAGTACGTC. Translated: CASSIDGGYEQYV.

V and J are TRBV5-1 and TRBJ2-4; 8 nucleotides agree with TRBD1. The germline CDR1 and CDR2 sequences are SGHRS and YFSETQ. The CDR3 runs 15 residues. With 0 bases clipped from V and 7 bases from J, the junction kept 6 bases outside the gene matches. Here the CDR3 DNA reads TGCGCCAGCAGCTTGGGGGCAGGGGGCGCGAACATTCAGTACTTC. Its protein product is CASSLGAGGANIQYF.

The rearrangement joins TRBV6-5 to TRBJ2-2, with D uncertain. The CDR3 is made up of 15 amino acids. V was pared by 5 bases and J by 5 bases, with 15 bases between. Germline-derived CDR1 and CDR2 are MNHEY and SVGAGI. The CDR3 sequence: CASSLAFFGTGELFF. CDR3 sequence (DNA): TGTGCCAGCAGTCTGGCCTTCTTCGGGACCGGGGAGCTGTTTTTT.

V is TRBV6-1 and J is TRBJ1-2; 12 bases fit TRBD1. This CDR3 is built from 16 residues. The germline V gene encodes CDR1 MNHNS and CDR2 SASEGT. Unmatched junction bases numbered 7, after V lost 1 base and J lost 7 bases. For the CDR3, the DNA is TGTGCCAGCAGTGAAGGAGATGGGACAGGGGGCTCTGGCTACACCTTC. Residues: CASSEGDGTGGSGYTF.

The chain uses TRBV5-6 and TRBJ1-3; the D is unclear. The CDR3 is 11 residues long. Germline CDR1 reads SGHDT; CDR2 reads YYEEEE. The V and J ends lost 2 bases and 7 bases respectively, with 4 bases between them. The CDR3 loop reads CASSLSNTIYF. The CDR3 DNA sequence: TGTGCCAGCAGCTTATCGAACACCATATATTTT.